The clone carrying this T cell receptor beta chain was found a few times. Its antigen is still unknown. The V and J ends lost 5 bases and 8 bases, in that order; junction bases with no gene match: 9. Germline CDR1 and CDR2: DFQATT and SNEGSKA (reference sequence). CDR3 length equals 13 residues. This record comes from a study of response to subunit inactivated influenza vaccine. TCRdb reprocessed the RT-PCR reads via MiXCR and lists one record per CDR3 protein. The sample shows around 470,000 distinct CDR3 sequences, approximately 7.3% of them seen only once. Findings of the study overall: New T cells are recruited in small numbers by each seasonal influenza vaccination, according to the authors' suggestion.

This TCR derives from a man in his fifties or sixties who received an inactivated influenza vaccine. The source material was PBMCs from blood, sampled roughly 24 months after vaccination. V gene TRBV20-1 combines with J gene TRBJ2-1, with 7 bases identical to TRBD1. The CDR3 loop is CSAPDRVRYEQFF. The DNA for the CDR3 is TGCAGTGCTCCTGACAGGGTTCGGTATGAGCAGTTCTTC.